This passage covers 18 T cell receptor beta chains from one sample sequenced in a study of identical twins. TCRdb passed the 5' RACE reads through MiXCR, listing each CDR3 protein once. In the table there are hundreds of thousands of distinct CDR3 sequences, 24% of which are singletons. The same sample was also used in a study of T cells expressing NK-cell markers.

The sample taken for sequencing was CD4+ T cells sorted from blood. Receptors were obtained from a woman between 18 and 29 years old in good health.

This clonotype has a handful of counts. The chain has TRBV7-7 and TRBJ2-2, with D tentatively TRBD1 or TRBD2 (5 bases each). Germline CDR1 and CDR2: SSHAT and FNYEAQ (reference sequence). V was trimmed by 6 bases and J by 2 bases, leaving 16 bases between them. The CDR3 totals 16 residues. The CDR3 reads CASRAGTGSNTGELFF. The CDR3 region has the DNA TGTGCCAGCAGAGCCGGGACGGGTTCTAACACCGGGGAGCTGTTTTTT. Variable domain in full (rest from reference TRBV7-7 and TRBJ2-2): GAGVSQSPRYKVTKRGQDVTLRCDPISSHATLYWYQQALGQGPEFLTYFNYEAQPDKSGLPSDRFSAERPEGSISTLTIQRTEQRDSAMYRCASRAGTGSNTGELFFGEGSRLTVL.

CDR3 region: CASSLTSMRNQPQHF. DNA for the CDR3: TGTGCCAGCAGTTTAACGTCAATGCGAAATCAGCCCCAGCATTTT. This chain connects TRBV28 to TRBJ1-5; D gene unclear. V gave up 2 bases and J gave up 4 bases, with 12 bases separating them. The CDR3 contains 15 residues. Germline assignment: CDR1 MDHEN and CDR2 SYDVKM.

The chain is built from TRBV20-1 and TRBJ2-7; the D is unclear. CDR1 and CDR2 (germline): DFQATT, SNEGSKA (reference sequence). The CDR3 runs to 10 residues. Trimming removed 0 bases at V and 6 bases at J, with 3 bases between. CDR3 amino acids: CSARDGEQYF. CDR3 nucleotides: TGCAGTGCTAGAGACGGCGAGCAGTACTTC.

At least ten counts were recorded for this clonotype. The chain is built from TRBV7-2 and TRBJ2-2; 12 nucleotides line up with TRBD2. Germline CDR1 is SGHTA and CDR2 is FQGNSA. Trimming took 4 bases from V and 4 from J; bases not matched to a gene: 1. This CDR3 spans 15 amino acids. The CDR3 reads CASSSGLAGTGELFF. DNA for the CDR3: TGTGCCAGCAGCTCGGGACTAGCGGGCACCGGGGAGCTGTTTTTT.

This chain links TRBV15 with TRBJ2-3; weak D call: TRBD2 (6 bases). Germline CDR1 reads LNHNV; CDR2 reads YYDKDF (reference sequence). Trimming removed 6 bases from V and 2 bases from J, with 18 bases in between. This CDR3 is built from 16 residues. The CDR3: CATSRGGRRDTDTQYF. The CDR3 DNA is TGTGCCACCAGTCGCGGTGGTAGGAGGGACACAGATACGCAGTATTTT.

The chain couples TRBV19 to TRBJ2-2, with 8 bases that match TRBD1. CDR3 length equals 16 residues. V shed 0 bases and J 4 bases; nucleotides not matched to a gene: 4. The germline V gene encodes CDR1 LNHDA and CDR2 SQIVND (reference sequence). CDR3 in amino acids: CASSIEGTGLTGELFF. The CDR3 DNA follows: TGTGCCAGTAGTATAGAGGGGACAGGACTCACCGGGGAGCTGTTTTTT.

This clonotype was seen only a few times. V usage is TRBV12-5 and J usage is TRBJ1-2; the D gene is possibly TRBD1 (5 bases). Per germline, CDR1 LGHNT and CDR2 FRNRAP. V lost 1 base, J lost 2 bases, and 8 bases lay in between. The CDR3 is 14 amino acids. DNA of the CDR3: TGTGCTAGTGGTTTGGGGGGCCTAAACTATGGCTACACCTTC. It yields the protein CASGLGGLNYGYTF.

V usage is TRBV20-1 and J usage is TRBJ2-7; D possibly corresponds to TRBD2 (6 bases). The germline CDR1 and CDR2 sequences are DFQATT and SNEGSKA (reference sequence). The CDR3 extends over 12 amino acids. Trimming cost V 3 bases and J 4 bases, with 10 bases left between them. The CDR3 region is CSASGLPYEQYF. Here the CDR3 DNA reads TGCAGTGCTAGCGGACTACCTTACGAGCAGTACTTC.

This clonotype was observed a handful of times. CDR3 in amino acids: CSVARGRAVSNEQFF. In DNA, the CDR3 is TGCAGCGTTGCCCGGGGGAGGGCCGTGTCTAATGAGCAGTTCTTC. The J gene is TRBJ2-1, the V gene TRBV29-1, with 7 bases aligning to TRBD2. The CDR3 length is 15 residues. V was clipped by 4 bases and J by 7 bases; unmatched bases: 13. CDR1 SQVTM and CDR2 ANQGSEA come from the germline V gene.

The gene calls are TRBV6-1 and TRBJ1-5, with a tentative D call TRBD1 (6 bases). Looked up from germline, CDR1 is MNHNS and CDR2 is SASEGT. V lost 8 bases and J 0 bases, leaving 14 bases between the germline ends. The CDR3 has 15 residues. Written as DNA, the CDR3 is TGTGCCAGCTATAGGACAGCCGATAGCAATCAGCCCCAGCATTTT. Its protein product is CASYRTADSNQPQHF.

This clonotype was counted between two and nine times. The chain employs TRBV7-2 and TRBJ2-7; weak D call: TRBD2 (6 bases). The CDR3 covers 14 residues. CDR1 SGHTA and CDR2 FQGNSA come from the germline V gene. V lost 6 bases, J lost 1 base, and 13 bases lay in between. The CDR3 reads CASRMAGRSYEQYF. The CDR3 nucleotides read TGTGCCAGCAGAATGGCGGGGCGTTCCTACGAGCAGTACTTC.

The rearrangement uses TRBV7-2 and TRBJ2-3, with D perhaps matching TRBD2 (6 bases). The CDR3 loop spans 13 amino acids. The V and J ends lost 0 bases and 7 bases respectively, with 8 bases between them. CDR1 SGHTA and CDR2 FQGNSA come from the germline V gene. In nucleotides, the CDR3 is TGTGCCAGCAGCTTAGCGGAGGGAAATACGCAGTATTTT. This gives the protein CASSLAEGNTQYF.

This clonotype was detected only a few times. This rearrangement joins TRBV3-1 to TRBJ2-3; D may be TRBD2 (5 bases). Per the germline V gene, CDR1 is LGHDT and CDR2 is YNNKEL (reference sequence). V was cut by 4 bases and J by 2 bases, with 13 bases left in between. The CDR3 is 15 residues long. DNA for the CDR3: TGTGCCAGCAGCCGAGGGATAGGGAACACAGATACGCAGTATTTT. Translation gives CASSRGIGNTDTQYF.

The J gene is TRBJ2-7, the V gene TRBV30; D is uncertain. V was cut by 1 base and J by 5 bases, with 15 bases left in between. There are 14 residues in the CDR3. Germline CDR1 GTSNPN, CDR2 SVGIG (reference sequence). The CDR3 bases are TGTGCCTGGAGTGGAACTTATGGGGTCCACGAGCAGTACTTC. Residues: CAWSGTYGVHEQYF. Based on the CDR3 plus reference TRBV30 and TRBJ2-7, the full variable domain is SQTIHQWPATLVQPVGSPLSLECTVEGTSNPNLYWYRQAAGRGLQLLFYSVGIGQISSEVPQNLSASRPQDRQFILSSKKLLLSDSGFYLCAWSGTYGVHEQYFGPGTRLTVT.

This clonotype has a handful of counts. This chain links TRBV10-3 with TRBJ2-1, with 7 bases lining up with TRBD2. The V gene's germline CDR1 is ENHRY and CDR2 SYGVKD. V shed 8 bases, J shed 2 bases, and the junction held 12 bases outside the gene matches. CDR3 length equals 16 residues. In DNA form, the CDR3 reads TGTGCCATCCAGGGTGCAGCGGGAAGGGCCTACAATGAGCAGTTCTTC. Translated, it gives CAIQGAAGRAYNEQFF.

The CDR3 coding sequence is TGTGCCAGCTCACCAATCCTGACTTTTAACACTGAAGCTTTCTTT. Its protein product is CASSPILTFNTEAFF. The chain employs TRBV18 and TRBJ1-1; D gene ambiguous. Germline V gives CDR1 KGHSH, CDR2 LQKENI. The CDR3 has 15 amino acids. V was pared by 2 bases and J by 2 bases, with 12 bases between.

The V call is TRBV29-1, the J call TRBJ1-1, with D perhaps matching TRBD1 (5 bases). Trimming left V 5 bases short and J 1 base short, with 8 bases between. The CDR3 contains 12 residues. Germline CDR1 and CDR2: SQVTM and ANQGSEA. The CDR3 DNA sequence: TGCAGCGTTCGAGGGGCGAACACTGAAGCTTTCTTT. This gives the protein CSVRGANTEAFF.

V usage is TRBV24-1 and J usage is TRBJ1-1; TRBD1 matches at 7 bases. V gave up 9 bases and J gave up 1 base; unmatched junction bases: 4. Per the germline V gene, CDR1 is KGHDR and CDR2 is SFDVKD. The CDR3 totals 13 residues. CDR3 region: CATRQGENTEAFF. The CDR3 nucleotides read TGTGCCACCCGACAGGGAGAGAACACTGAAGCTTTCTTT.